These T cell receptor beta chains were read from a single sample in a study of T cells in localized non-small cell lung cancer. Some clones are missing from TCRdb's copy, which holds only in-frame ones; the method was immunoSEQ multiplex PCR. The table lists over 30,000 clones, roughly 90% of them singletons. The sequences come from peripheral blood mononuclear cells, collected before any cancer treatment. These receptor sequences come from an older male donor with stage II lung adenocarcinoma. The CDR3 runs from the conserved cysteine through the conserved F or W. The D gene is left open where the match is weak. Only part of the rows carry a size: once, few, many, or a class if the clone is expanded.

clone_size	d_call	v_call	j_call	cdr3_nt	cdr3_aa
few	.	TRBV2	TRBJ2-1	TGTGCCAGCAGTAGACTCAGCCCGGGGGAGCAGTTCTTC	CASSRLSPGEQFF
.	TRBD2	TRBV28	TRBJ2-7	TGTGCCAGCAGTTTATCGGGTAGCGGGAGAAACGAGCAGTACTTC	CASSLSGSGRNEQYF
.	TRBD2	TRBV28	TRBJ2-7	TGTGCCAGCAGACAAGCGGGAGAGTTCTACGAGCAGTACTTC	CASRQAGEFYEQYF
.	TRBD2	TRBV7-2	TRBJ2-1	TGTGCCAGCAGCTCCCCCCTCCTAGCGGGAGCCCACAATGAGCAGTTCTTC	CASSSPLLAGAHNEQFF
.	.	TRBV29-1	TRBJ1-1	TGCAGCGTAGACAGTGGTGGCACTGAAGCTTTCTTT	CSVDSGGTEAFF
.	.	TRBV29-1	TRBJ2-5	TGCAGCGTTGAACGCGGCCGGTTCCAGTACTTC	CSVERGRFQYF
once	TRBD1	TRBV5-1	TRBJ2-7	TGCGCCAGCACCGCCGGGACAGGGGCCCCTCTAAGGTACTTC	CASTAGTGAPLRYF
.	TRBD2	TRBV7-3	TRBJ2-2	TGTGCCAGCAGCTCCTCCGTAGCGGGGAACACCGGGGAGCTGTTTTTT	CASSSSVAGNTGELFF
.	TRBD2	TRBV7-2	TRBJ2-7	TGTGCCAGCAGTTCTAGGACTAGCGCCTACGAGCAGTACTTC	CASSSRTSAYEQYF
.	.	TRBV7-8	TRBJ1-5	TGTGCCGGCTCCCCAGGGGTTAGCAATCAGCCCCAGCATTTT	CAGSPGVSNQPQHF
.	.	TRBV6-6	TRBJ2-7	TGTGCCAGCAAAGCGGATCTATACGAGCAGTACTTC	CASKADLYEQYF
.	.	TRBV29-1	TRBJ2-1	TGCAGCGTTGAGTGGAGGGAGGCCAAAAAGTTCTTC	CSVEWREAKKFF
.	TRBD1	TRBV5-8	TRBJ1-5	TGTGCCAGCAGTTTCCCCGGGGACAGGAGCCCCAATCAGCCCCAGCATTTT	CASSFPGDRSPNQPQHF
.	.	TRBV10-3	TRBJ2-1	TGTGCCATCAGTGACCCGGGGACTGCCAGCTACAATGAGCAGTTCTTC	CAISDPGTASYNEQFF
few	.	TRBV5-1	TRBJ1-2	TGCGCCAGCAGCTTGGGAGGTGAAGGGCTCTATGGCTACACCTTC	CASSLGGEGLYGYTF
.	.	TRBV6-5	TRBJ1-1	TGTGCCAGCAGTTCAGACAGAATCCAGAACACTGAAGCTTTCTTT	CASSSDRIQNTEAFF
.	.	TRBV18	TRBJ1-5	TGTGCCAGCTCACCTCCAGGGAATCAGCCCCAGCATTTT	CASSPPGNQPQHF
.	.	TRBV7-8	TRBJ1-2	TGTGCCAGCAGCTTGGAGTCGGTGCGAGGGAACTATGGCTACACCTTC	CASSLESVRGNYGYTF
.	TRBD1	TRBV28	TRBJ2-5	TGTGCCAGCAGTCTGCTCGGGACAGGGGATGAAGAGACCCAGTACTTC	CASSLLGTGDEETQYF
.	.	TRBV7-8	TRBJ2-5	TGTGCCAGCAGCTTAGAGGTTCGCCCTCGAGAGACCCAGTACTTC	CASSLEVRPRETQYF
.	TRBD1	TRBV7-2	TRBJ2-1	TGTGCCAGCAGCTTAAACAGGGGATACAATGAGCAGTTCTTC	CASSLNRGYNEQFF
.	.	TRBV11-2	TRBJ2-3	TGTGCCAGCAGCTTAGGGTCAAGCACAGATACGCAGTATTTT	CASSLGSSTDTQYF
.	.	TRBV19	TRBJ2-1	TGTGCCAGTAGTATAGTAGGGAGCAGGAATGAGCAGTTCTTC	CASSIVGSRNEQFF
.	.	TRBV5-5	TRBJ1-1	TGTGCCAGCAGCATGGGCCGATCAGAGAACACTGAAGCTTTCTTT	CASSMGRSENTEAFF
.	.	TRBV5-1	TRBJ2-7	TGCGCCAGCAGCGCCGGGCGGTCTTTCTCCTACGAGCAGTACTTC	CASSAGRSFSYEQYF
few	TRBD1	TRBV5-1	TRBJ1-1	TGCGCCAGCAGCAGGACAGGGGGCAGTTTGACTGAAGCTTTCTTT	CASSRTGGSLTEAFF
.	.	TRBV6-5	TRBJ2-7	TGTGCCAGCAGTTACTCGGCCCGTGGCTCCTACGAGCAGTACTTC	CASSYSARGSYEQYF